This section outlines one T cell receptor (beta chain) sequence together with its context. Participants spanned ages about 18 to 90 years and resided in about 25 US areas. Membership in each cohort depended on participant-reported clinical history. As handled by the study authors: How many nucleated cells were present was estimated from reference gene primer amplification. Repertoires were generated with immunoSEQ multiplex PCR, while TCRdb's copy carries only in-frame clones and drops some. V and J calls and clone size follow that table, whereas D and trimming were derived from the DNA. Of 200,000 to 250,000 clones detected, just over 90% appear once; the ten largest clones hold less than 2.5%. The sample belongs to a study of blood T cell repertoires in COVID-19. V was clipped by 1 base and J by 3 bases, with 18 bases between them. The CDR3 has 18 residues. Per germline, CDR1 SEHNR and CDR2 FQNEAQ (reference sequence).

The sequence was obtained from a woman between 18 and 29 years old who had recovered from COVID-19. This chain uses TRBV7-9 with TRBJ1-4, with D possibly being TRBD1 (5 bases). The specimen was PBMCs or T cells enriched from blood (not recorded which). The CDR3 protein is CASSLGRTQGGANEKLFF. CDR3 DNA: TGTGCCAGCAGCTTAGGCCGGACCCAAGGAGGGGCTAATGAAAAACTGTTTTTT.